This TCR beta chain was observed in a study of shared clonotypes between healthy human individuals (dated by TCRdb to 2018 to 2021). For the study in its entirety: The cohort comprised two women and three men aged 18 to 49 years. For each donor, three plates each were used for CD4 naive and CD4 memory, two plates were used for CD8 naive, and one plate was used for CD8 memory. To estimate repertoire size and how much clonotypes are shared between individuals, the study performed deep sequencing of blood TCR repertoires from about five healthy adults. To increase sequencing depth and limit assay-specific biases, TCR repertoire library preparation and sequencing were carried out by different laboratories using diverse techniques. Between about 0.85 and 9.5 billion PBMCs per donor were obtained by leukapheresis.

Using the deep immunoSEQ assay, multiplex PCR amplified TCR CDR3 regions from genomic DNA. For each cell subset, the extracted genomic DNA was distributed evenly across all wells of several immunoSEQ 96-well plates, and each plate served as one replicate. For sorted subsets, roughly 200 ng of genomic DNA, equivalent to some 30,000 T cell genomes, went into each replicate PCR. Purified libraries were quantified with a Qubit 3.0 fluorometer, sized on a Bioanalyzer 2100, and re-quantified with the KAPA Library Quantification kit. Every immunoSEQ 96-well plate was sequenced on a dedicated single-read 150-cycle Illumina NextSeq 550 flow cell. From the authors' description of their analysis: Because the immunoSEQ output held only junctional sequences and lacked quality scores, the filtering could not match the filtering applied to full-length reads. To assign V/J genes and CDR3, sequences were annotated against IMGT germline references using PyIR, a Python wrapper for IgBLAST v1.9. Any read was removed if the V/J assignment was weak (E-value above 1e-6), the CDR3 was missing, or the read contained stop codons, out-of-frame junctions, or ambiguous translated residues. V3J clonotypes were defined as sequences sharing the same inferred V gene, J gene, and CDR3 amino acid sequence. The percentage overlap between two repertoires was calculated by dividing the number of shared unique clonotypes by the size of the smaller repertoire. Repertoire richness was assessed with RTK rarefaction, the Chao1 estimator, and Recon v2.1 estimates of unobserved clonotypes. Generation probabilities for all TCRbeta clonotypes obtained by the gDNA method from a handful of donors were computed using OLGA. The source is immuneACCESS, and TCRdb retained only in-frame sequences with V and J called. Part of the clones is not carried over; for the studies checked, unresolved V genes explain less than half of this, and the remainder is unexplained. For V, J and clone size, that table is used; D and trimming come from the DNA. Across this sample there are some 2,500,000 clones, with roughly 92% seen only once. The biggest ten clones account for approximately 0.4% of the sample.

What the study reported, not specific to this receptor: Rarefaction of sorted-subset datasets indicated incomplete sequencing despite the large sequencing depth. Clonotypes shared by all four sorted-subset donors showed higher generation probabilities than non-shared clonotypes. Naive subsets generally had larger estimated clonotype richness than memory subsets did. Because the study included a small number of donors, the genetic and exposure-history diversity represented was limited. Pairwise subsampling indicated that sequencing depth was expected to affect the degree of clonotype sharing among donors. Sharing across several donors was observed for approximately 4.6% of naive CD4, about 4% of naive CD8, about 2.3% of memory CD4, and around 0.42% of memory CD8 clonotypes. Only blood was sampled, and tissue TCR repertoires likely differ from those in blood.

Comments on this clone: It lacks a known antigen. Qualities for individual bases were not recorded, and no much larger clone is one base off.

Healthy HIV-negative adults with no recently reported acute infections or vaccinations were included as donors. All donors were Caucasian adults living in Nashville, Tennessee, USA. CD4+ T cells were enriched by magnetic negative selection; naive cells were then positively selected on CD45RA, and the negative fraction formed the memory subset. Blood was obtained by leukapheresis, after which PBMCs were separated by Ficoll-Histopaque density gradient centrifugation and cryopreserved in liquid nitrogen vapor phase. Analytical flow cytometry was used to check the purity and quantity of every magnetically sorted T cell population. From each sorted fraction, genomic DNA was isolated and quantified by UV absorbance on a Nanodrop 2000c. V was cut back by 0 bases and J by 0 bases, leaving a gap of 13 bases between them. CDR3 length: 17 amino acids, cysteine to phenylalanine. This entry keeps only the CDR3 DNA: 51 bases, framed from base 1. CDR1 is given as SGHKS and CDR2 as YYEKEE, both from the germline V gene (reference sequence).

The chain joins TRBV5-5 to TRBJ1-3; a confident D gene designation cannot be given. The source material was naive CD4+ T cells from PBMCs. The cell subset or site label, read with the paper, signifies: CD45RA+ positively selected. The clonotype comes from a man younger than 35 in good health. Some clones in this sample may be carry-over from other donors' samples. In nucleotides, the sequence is TGTGCCAGCAGCTTGGACCCCCTGTCGGTCTCTGGAAACACCATATATTTT. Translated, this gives CASSLDPLSVSGNTIYF.